Below are 21 T cell receptor beta chains sequenced from a single sample in a study of blood T cell repertoires in COVID-19. Some clones are missing from TCRdb's copy, which holds only in-frame ones; the method was immunoSEQ multiplex PCR. Among about 250,000 clones listed, 82% were seen once. Specimen: peripheral blood. The receptors were gathered from a woman aged 80 or over with active or convalescent COVID-19.

The chain employs TRBV27 and TRBJ2-1; 13 bases line up with TRBD2. The CDR3 contains 17 residues. The germline gives CDR1 MNHEY, CDR2 SMNVEV (reference sequence). V gave up 5 bases and J gave up 7 bases; unmatched junction bases: 11. The DNA for the CDR3 is TGTGCCAGCAGTCGCCCGGGACTAGCGGGAAGGGGTAATGAGCAGTTCTTC. Amino acids: CASSRPGLAGRGNEQFF.

This chain links TRBV2 with TRBJ2-7; 9 nucleotides match TRBD2. The J segment lost 6 bases and the V segment lost 5 bases, leaving 5 bases of the junction unmatched. Per the germline V gene, CDR1 is SNHLY and CDR2 is FYNNEI. The CDR3 contains 13 residues. This CDR3 is CASSLAGRGEQYF. The CDR3 DNA follows: TGTGCCAGCAGTCTAGCGGGAAGGGGCGAGCAGTACTTC.

The chain recombines TRBV12-3 or TRBV12-4 with TRBJ2-1; D unresolved. This CDR3 region has 13 residues. V lost 3 bases and J 9 bases, leaving 12 bases between the germline ends. The CDR3 DNA is TGTGCCAGCAGTTTGGCCGGGTCAGTTGAGCAGTTCTTC. Translated: CASSLAGSVEQFF.

The chain combines TRBV7-9 with TRBJ1-3, with D unresolved. Germline loops: CDR1 SEHNR, CDR2 FQNEAQ (reference sequence). CDR3 length: 16 amino acids. V lost 0 bases, J lost 0 bases, and 9 bases lay in between. As DNA, the CDR3 is TGTGCCAGCAGCTTAGCTATGGGCCGCTCTGGAAACACCATATATTTT. Protein product: CASSLAMGRSGNTIYF.

This CDR3 is CASSPVNGRDTGELFF. The CDR3 DNA is TGTGCCAGCTCACCAGTAAATGGTCGGGACACCGGGGAGCTGTTTTTT. The rearrangement uses TRBV18 and TRBJ2-2; D gene unclear. Germline V gene data show CDR1 as KGHSH and CDR2 as LQKENI. V lost 2 bases and J 3 bases, leaving 13 bases between the germline ends. This CDR3 has 16 residues.

The chain recombines TRBV6-6 with TRBJ1-1; a possible D gene is TRBD1 (6 bases). There are 14 residues in the CDR3. The germline V gene has CDR1 MNHNY and CDR2 SVGAGI (reference sequence). Trimming took 2 bases from V and 4 from J, leaving 11 bases between them. CDR3 nucleotide sequence: TGTGCCAGCAGTTACACGGTAGGGGGCACTGAAGCTTTCTTT. It translates to CASSYTVGGTEAFF.

The rearrangement uses TRBV5-6 and TRBJ2-7, with 8 bases aligning to TRBD1. This CDR3 spans 14 amino acids. V shed 3 bases, J shed 4 bases, and the junction held 6 bases outside the gene matches. Germline loops: CDR1 SGHDT, CDR2 YYEEEE. The CDR3: CASSSLQGAYEQYF. The CDR3 region has the DNA TGTGCCAGCAGCTCCCTCCAGGGGGCTTACGAGCAGTACTTC. The variable domain in full, completed from reference TRBV5-6 and TRBJ2-7, reads DAGVTQSPTHLIKTRGQQVTLRCSPKSGHDTVSWYQQALGQGPQFIFQYYEEEERQRGNFPDRFSGHQFPNYSSELNVNALLLGDSALYLCASSSLQGAYEQYFGPGTRLTVT.

A few counts support this clone. This sequence joins TRBV27 and TRBJ1-2; 8 positions agree with TRBD1. V lost 5 bases and J lost 4; bases outside the gene matches: 12. CDR1 MNHEY and CDR2 SMNVEV come from the germline V gene (reference sequence). This CDR3 region has 16 residues. CDR3 nucleotide sequence: TGTGCCAGCAGTCCCGGACAGGGTTCGAGGATCTATGGCTACACCTTC. Translated: CASSPGQGSRIYGYTF.

This clone occurred a few times. This chain uses TRBV30 with TRBJ1-6; D is ambiguous. V was clipped by 0 bases and J by 7 bases, with 7 bases between them. CDR3 length: 13 amino acids. In germline, CDR1 is GTSNPN, CDR2 SVGIG (reference sequence). The DNA for the CDR3 is TGTGCCTGGAGTGTGGCGGGGAATTCACCCCTCCACTTT. This codes for CAWSVAGNSPLHF.

V is TRBV19 and J is TRBJ2-1, with 8 bases fitting TRBD2. J gave up 1 base and V 7 bases, and 6 bases lay outside the gene matches. The germline gives CDR1 LNHDA, CDR2 SQIVND (reference sequence). The CDR3 covers 15 residues. In nucleotides, the CDR3 is TGTGCCAGTAATTCGGGGGGGTTATCCTACAATGAGCAGTTCTTC. Its protein is CASNSGGLSYNEQFF.

The CDR3 here is CASWAREGVQPQHF. The CDR3, as DNA: TGTGCCAGCTGGGCCCGCGAGGGTGTTCAGCCCCAGCATTTT. The chain couples TRBV28 to TRBJ1-5, with D unresolved. V lost 8 bases and J lost 6, with 17 bases in between. Germline loops: CDR1 MDHEN, CDR2 SYDVKM. This CDR3 spans 14 amino acids.

The chain links TRBV12-3 or TRBV12-4 to TRBJ2-4; 8 bases are shared with TRBD1. There are 12 residues in the CDR3. V shed 6 bases and J 14 bases; nucleotides not matched to a gene: 9. The chain's CDR3 is CASSLGTGLKYF. CDR3 DNA sequence: TGTGCCAGCAGCCTGGGGACAGGCTTGAAGTACTTC.

V is TRBV10-3 and J is TRBJ2-3, with D perhaps TRBD2 (5 bases). The CDR3 is 15 residues long. Trimming cost V 4 bases and J 3 bases, with 14 bases left between them. Per germline, CDR1 ENHRY and CDR2 SYGVKD. CDR3 loop: CAISGPDPGTDTQYF. The CDR3 nucleotides are TGTGCCATCAGTGGACCCGACCCGGGGACAGATACGCAGTATTTT.

This chain uses TRBV11-2 with TRBJ1-1; no clear D gene. The CDR3 is 14 residues long. V lost 5 bases and J lost 2, with 12 bases in between. Per germline, CDR1 SGHAT and CDR2 FQNNGV. The chain's CDR3 is CASSPAAQNTEAFF. The DNA of the CDR3 is TGTGCCAGCAGCCCCGCGGCACAAAACACTGAAGCTTTCTTT.

The chain employs TRBV5-1 and TRBJ1-5, with 9 bases aligning to TRBD1. In germline, CDR1 is SGHRS, CDR2 YFSETQ. Germline trimming cut 1 base from V and 6 bases from J; bases unmatched to any gene: 5. CDR3 length equals 15 residues. Written as DNA, the CDR3 is TGCGCCAGCAGCTTGATGGGACAGGGTGCTCAGCCCCAGCATTTT. Protein product: CASSLMGQGAQPQHF.

This chain uses TRBV28 with TRBJ2-7; D possibly corresponds to TRBD2 (6 bases). The germline V gene encodes CDR1 MDHEN and CDR2 SYDVKM. The CDR3 is 16 residues long. With 4 bases removed from V and 7 bases from J, the gap between germline ends came to 23 bases. CDR3 nucleotide sequence: TGTGCCAGCAGTTCCGGGACTCGCGGCCTTAGTTGGGAGCAGTACTTC. Its translation: CASSSGTRGLSWEQYF.

This chain uses TRBV19 with TRBJ1-2; TRBD1 matches at 9 bases. V dropped 6 bases and J dropped 5; count of bases not matched to a gene: 7. The germline V gene has CDR1 LNHDA and CDR2 SQIVND (reference sequence). The CDR3 extends over 14 amino acids. The CDR3 DNA follows: TGTGCCAGTAGGGAACAGGGGGCGGGGTATGGCTACACCTTC. It codes for CASREQGAGYGYTF.

This clone was counted a single time. No DNA is shown, since the ends of the CDR3 on it are uncertain; the CDR3 is the one TCRdb lists. J is TRBJ1-1 and V is TRBV21-1. TRBV21-1 is shown as a pseudogene. The CDR3 contains 14 residues when both ends are counted. This CDR3 is CASSMVARGTEAFF.

The V and J genes are TRBV5-6 and TRBJ2-1, with D possibly TRBD2 on 5 matching bases. The CDR3 is 12 amino acids. V shed 2 bases and J shed 9 bases, with 9 bases lying between them. CDR1 is SGHDT, CDR2 YYEEEE, per germline. CDR3 amino acids: CASSLWEFEQFF. DNA of the CDR3: TGTGCCAGCAGCTTATGGGAGTTTGAGCAGTTCTTC.

The genes are TRBV5-6 and TRBJ2-3; the match to TRBD1 covers 8 bases. Trimming removed 3 bases from V and 4 bases from J; junction bases left unmatched: 10. The germline CDR1 and CDR2 sequences are SGHDT and YYEEEE. The CDR3 is made up of 16 amino acids. This chain's CDR3 is CASSYRQGYRADTQYF. The CDR3 DNA follows: TGTGCCAGCAGCTACCGACAGGGGTATCGGGCAGATACGCAGTATTTT.

This clone has only one observation. The rearrangement links TRBV28 to TRBJ2-5; 8 nucleotides match TRBD1. CDR3 length equals 12 residues. The germline CDR1 and CDR2 sequences are MDHEN and SYDVKM. V lost 6 bases, J lost 9 bases, and 6 bases stayed unmatched. The CDR3 DNA sequence: TGTGCCAGCAGGTCAGGGGGCGAGGCCCAGTACTTC. Its protein product is CASRSGGEAQYF.